The clone carrying this T cell receptor (beta chain) is a singleton in its sample. Its antigen is undetermined. The sample is drawn from a study of shared clonotypes between healthy human individuals. Study information: Used for every donor were three CD4 naive, three CD4 memory, two CD8 naive and one CD8 memory plate. Findings and limits, study-wide: Limitation of the genetic and exposure-history diversity represented came from the few donors.

Samples underwent the assay at deep level. Every immunoSEQ plate was one replicate of a subset's evenly spread DNA. The data were produced by immunoSEQ multiplex PCR, yet TCRdb's version contains in-frame clones alone and is incomplete. This sample has 2 million to 2.5 million clones; 85% to 95% occur once, and the top ten carry more than 0.35%. Germline lookup yields CDR1 WSHSY and CDR2 SAAADI. Trimming pared 3 bases from V and 0 bases from J, leaving 23 bases between. This CDR3 has 19 amino acids. The TCR originated in a young man in good health. Some clones in this sample may be carry-over from other donors' samples. The chain links TRBV10-2 to TRBJ2-5, with D possibly being TRBD1 (6 bases). Material for sequencing was naive CD4+ T cells from PBMCs. Subset specified: CD45RA+ positively selected. The CDR3 sequence: CASSDPGVWAETNQETQYF. The CDR3 coding sequence is TGCGCCAGCAGTGATCCAGGGGTTTGGGCGGAGACAAACCAAGAGACCCAGTACTTC.